This T cell receptor beta chain was recorded in a study of identical twins. Unique molecular identifiers were in the cDNA, with template-switch universal primer binding. A single record per CDR3 protein comes from TCRdb applying MiXCR to the 5' RACE reads. The repertoire holds 400,000 or so distinct CDR3 sequences, with approximately 8.7% as singletons. On this clonotype: Its specificity is unknown.

The CDR3 has 12 residues. V gave up 0 bases and J gave up 13 bases, with 10 bases separating them. Germline CDR1 WNHNN, CDR2 SYGVQD (reference sequence). Study-wide results and caveats: Researchers reported excess low generation probability among twin-shared out-of-frame alpha sequences. Invariant populations such as MAIT and iNKT cells could partly muddle zero-insertion analyses.

The receptor was derived from a woman aged 45-59 years in good health. What was sequenced was naive T cells sorted from blood. The chain carries TRBV10-1 and TRBJ2-1, with D hard to call. This CDR3 reads CASSESRQDQFF. As DNA, the CDR3 is TGCGCCAGCAGTGAGTCGCGCCAGGACCAGTTCTTC.